These T cell receptor beta chains were read from a single sample in a study of blood T cell repertoires in COVID-19. The data were produced by immunoSEQ multiplex PCR, yet TCRdb's version contains in-frame clones alone and is incomplete. The table lists 260,000 or so clones, approximately 90% of them singletons, with roughly 16% in the top ten. The sample consisted of PBMCs or T cells enriched from blood (not recorded which). Source of these receptors: a man younger than 35 who had recovered from COVID-19. CDR3s include the opening cysteine and the closing phenylalanine or tryptophan. The order of the fields is clone size, CDR3 length, V gene, D gene, J gene, CDR3 protein, CDR3 DNA. A D gene is named only where the DNA matches it firmly. Only some rows state a clone size, as once, few, many or a class for expanded clones.

once,15,TRBV11-2,TRBD1,TRBJ1-1,CASSFSQGALTEAFF,TGTGCCAGCAGCTTCTCACAGGGGGCTCTCACTGAAGCTTTCTTT
few,15,TRBV7-8,TRBD1,TRBJ2-2,CASSAGTGGTGELFF,TGTGCCAGCAGCGCGGGGACAGGGGGGACCGGGGAGCTGTTTTTT
once,15,TRBV6-5,NA,TRBJ1-5,CASSPWEGSNQPQHF,TGTGCCAGCAGTCCCTGGGAGGGGAGCAATCAGCCCCAGCATTTT
NA,15,TRBV7-8,TRBD1,TRBJ2-1,CASSLVGTAYNEQFF,TGTGCCAGCAGCTTAGTTGGGACAGCCTACAATGAGCAGTTCTTC
NA,17,TRBV9,TRBD1,TRBJ1-1,CASSATGTGVFDTEAFF,TGTGCCAGCAGCGCCACCGGGACAGGGGTTTTTGACACTGAAGCTTTCTTT
NA,16,TRBV9,TRBD1,TRBJ2-1,CASSADRGSYYNEQFF,TGTGCCAGCAGCGCGGACAGGGGATCTTACTACAATGAGCAGTTCTTC
NA,17,TRBV7-9,NA,TRBJ2-7,CASSNAYSRRDDYEQYF,TGTGCCAGCAGCAACGCCTATTCCCGGAGGGATGACTACGAGCAGTACTTC
once,13,TRBV18,TRBD1,TRBJ2-1,CASSPGQDNEQFF,TGTGCCAGCTCTCCGGGACAGGACAATGAGCAGTTCTTC
NA,13,TRBV6-2/TRBV6-3,TRBD1,TRBJ1-2,CASSRQGFGGYTF,TGTGCCAGCAGTCGACAGGGCTTTGGTGGCTACACCTTC
NA,13,TRBV7-2,NA,TRBJ2-5,CASSSPMWETQYF,TGTGCCAGCAGCTCCCCTATGTGGGAGACCCAGTACTTC
NA,14,TRBV2,TRBD1,TRBJ2-1,CASCEQGANNEQFF,TGTGCCAGCTGCGAACAGGGGGCTAATAATGAGCAGTTCTTC
NA,14,TRBV2,TRBD2,TRBJ2-1,CASSTSGAYNEQFF,TGTGCCAGCAGTACTAGCGGGGCCTACAATGAGCAGTTCTTC
NA,14,TRBV6-5,NA,TRBJ1-5,CAESPDSSNQPQHF,TGTGCCGAAAGCCCGGACAGTAGCAATCAGCCCCAGCATTTT
NA,14,TRBV6-1,TRBD1,TRBJ2-7,CASSEGQGVYEQYF,TGTGCCAGCAGTGAAGGACAGGGGGTCTACGAGCAGTACTTC
once,13,TRBV2,NA,TRBJ1-4,CASTGVTNEKLFF,TGTGCCAGCACCGGGGTCACTAATGAAAAACTGTTTTTT
NA,14,TRBV6-5,NA,TRBJ2-7,CASSFQGLGREQYF,TGTGCCAGCAGTTTCCAGGGACTGGGGAGGGAGCAGTACTTC
NA,14,TRBV2,TRBD1,TRBJ1-5,CASSGTGGSQPQHF,TGTGCCAGCAGTGGGACAGGGGGAAGTCAGCCCCAGCATTTT
few,14,TRBV28,TRBD1,TRBJ1-4,CASSPTGTGGKLFF,TGTGCCAGCAGTCCCACCGGGACAGGAGGAAAACTGTTTTTT
NA,12,TRBV7-2,NA,TRBJ2-1,CASSSLSNEQFF,TGTGCCAGCAGCTCCCTCTCCAATGAGCAGTTCTTC
NA,15,TRBV6-5,NA,TRBJ1-1,CASSYVRQGHTEAFF,TGTGCCAGCAGTTACGTTAGGCAGGGCCACACTGAAGCTTTCTTT
NA,12,TRBV28,NA,TRBJ1-5,CASTRLPEPQHF,TGTGCCAGCACCCGACTACCCGAGCCCCAGCATTTT
NA,16,TRBV4-1,NA,TRBJ1-4,CASSQDETGRYEKLFF,TGCGCCAGCAGCCAAGATGAAACAGGGCGATATGAAAAACTGTTTTTT
NA,16,TRBV5-1,TRBD2,TRBJ2-1,CASSWTSGSSYNEQFF,TGCGCCAGCAGCTGGACTAGCGGGAGTTCCTACAATGAGCAGTTCTTC
NA,13,TRBV2,NA,TRBJ1-4,CASLYRESEKLFF,TGTGCCAGCCTCTACAGGGAATCTGAAAAACTGTTTTTT
NA,15,TRBV7-2,TRBD2,TRBJ2-1,CASSFPLAGGDEQFF,TGTGCCAGCAGCTTTCCACTAGCGGGGGGGGATGAGCAGTTCTTC
NA,16,TRBV27,NA,TRBJ1-5,CASSPWAAYSNQPQHF,TGTGCCAGCAGTCCTTGGGCAGCATATAGCAATCAGCCCCAGCATTTT
NA,12,TRBV6-5,NA,TRBJ2-1,CASRSRFNEQFF,TGTGCCAGCAGGTCGAGATTCAATGAGCAGTTCTTC
NA,14,TRBV27,NA,TRBJ2-1,CASSPTQVSNEQFF,TGTGCCAGCAGTCCAACGCAGGTATCCAATGAGCAGTTCTTC